The rows below give T cell receptor beta chains drawn from one sample of a study of monozygotic twins with inflammatory bowel disease. From the 5' RACE reads, TCRdb lists one entry per CDR3 protein and no DNA. The listing contains some 83,000 distinct CDR3 sequences. The sequenced sample consisted of blood. These receptors all come from a human donor with ulcerative colitis or Crohn's disease, or a healthy co-twin of an affected twin (not recorded which). Both conserved end residues are part of each CDR3. Clone sizes are given selectively: once, few, many, or a class where the clone is expanded.

medium-sized	13	TRBV20-1	TRBJ2-5	CSASPLARETQYF
.	13	TRBV11-3	TRBJ2-2	CASSSREAGELFF
.	12	TRBV18	TRBJ2-3	CASSPPLDQQYF
.	14	TRBV20-1	TRBJ1-2	CSAKSGPINYGYTF
.	13	TRBV12-3/TRBV12-4	TRBJ1-1	CASSLSSGTGAFF
.	14	TRBV3-1	TRBJ2-1	CASSQGLVSNEQFF
.	15	TRBV11-2	TRBJ2-7	CASTPRGRTSYEQYF
.	13	TRBV18	TRBJ1-2	CASSSGRGYGYTF
.	14	TRBV18	TRBJ1-2	CASSPPGTSGGYTF
.	15	TRBV12-3/TRBV12-4	TRBJ2-3	CASSPSRGGLDTQYF
.	17	TRBV15	TRBJ2-3	CATSRKPTSGSTDTQYF
medium-sized	14	TRBV5-1	TRBJ2-3	CASRPGLAGDTQYF
.	15	TRBV15	TRBJ2-7	CATSKEPSRPYEQYF
.	14	TRBV7-7	TRBJ2-1	CASSLTGTDNEQFF
.	17	TRBV10-3	TRBJ1-4	CAISEDGSPGQNEKLFF
.	11	TRBV5-1	TRBJ1-1	CASSLGGEAFF
.	15	TRBV25-1	TRBJ2-1	CASARTSGPYNEQFF
.	17	TRBV11-2	TRBJ2-3	CASSRYLTGGGTDTQYF
.	15	TRBV7-9	TRBJ2-5	CASSLYPGVLETQYF
.	14	TRBV6-6	TRBJ2-3	CASSYSGGGDTQYF
.	14	TRBV9	TRBJ2-5	CASSVGTRQETQYF
.	15	TRBV11-1	TRBJ2-1	CASSLSLAVTNEQFF
.	15	TRBV7-8	TRBJ2-3	CASSYLEGARDTQYF
.	13	TRBV10-3	TRBJ2-7	CAISEPMEDEQYF
.	13	TRBV5-1	TRBJ2-7	CASSQGDSWEQYF
.	15	TRBV18	TRBJ2-5	CASSPQGTLAETQYF
.	15	TRBV6-1	TRBJ2-5	CASSDARTSGETQYF
.	15	TRBV3-1	TRBJ2-2	CASRLAGANTGELFF
.	16	TRBV20-1	TRBJ2-7	CSASGLEVTGIYEQYF
.	12	TRBV12-3/TRBV12-4	TRBJ1-2	CASSFEDYGYTF
.	16	TRBV5-1	TRBJ2-3	CASSLVTGGASNTQYF
.	15	TRBV6-5	TRBJ1-1	CASSYSGGTGTEAFF
.	15	TRBV7-9	TRBJ2-1	CASSLSQGVYNEQFF
.	16	TRBV5-1	TRBJ2-3	CASSLEGTSGADTQYF
.	11	TRBV9	TRBJ2-1	CASSSFNEQFF
.	15	TRBV4-1	TRBJ2-5	CASSPEDSSRETQYF
.	15	TRBV27	TRBJ2-1	CASRIGQGAYNEQFF
.	14	TRBV3-1	TRBJ2-1	CASSRRTGPNEQFF
.	15	TRBV9	TRBJ1-2	CASSADFTGEGGYTF
.	14	TRBV11-2	TRBJ1-1	CASRRESMNTEAFF